The clone carrying this T cell receptor beta chain was detected a few times. No antigen is known for it. Germline-derived CDR1 and CDR2 are MNHNY and SVGAGI (reference sequence). The CDR3 is 14 residues long. Germline trimming cut 5 bases from V and 4 bases from J; bases unmatched to any gene: 7. This sample was included in a study of T-cell memory formation after mild COVID-19. Constant-segment primers and 5'RACE yielded cDNA libraries for TCR alpha and TCR beta, each carrying sample barcodes and UMIs. In TCRdb, the 5' RACE reads were re-called with MiXCR into one record per CDR3 protein. Here the sample spans roughly 340,000 distinct CDR3 sequences, about 20% being singletons. Points from the study as a whole: Clones that contracted from day 15 to 85 had balanced CD4/CD8; later expanders were CD4+ biased. CM and EM subsets held most contracting CD4+ clones; EMRA held CD8+ ones.

The material sequenced was PBMCs or a T cell subset sorted from them (not recorded which). This clonotype was obtained from a man aged 18 to 35 who had mild COVID-19 (a few samples of this study predate the infection). Cell type and time point are not known. The chain employs TRBV6-6 and TRBJ2-7, with 8 bases fitting TRBD1. CDR3 region: CASSPDRGSYEQYV. In DNA, the CDR3 is TGTGCCAGCAGTCCAGACAGGGGATCGTACGAGCAGTACGTC.